A selection of T cell receptor beta chains follows, all from one sample in a study of cytomegalovirus exposure and HLA in healthy donors. Measured with immunoSEQ multiplex PCR; TCRdb has only the in-frame clones, and not every one. This sample has about 160,000 clones, with about 88% found just once. Sequenced sample: PBMCs. All receptors derive from a man aged 18 to 29 in good health and CMV-seropositive. Each CDR3 is given with its conserved first and last residue. Rows may omit the clone size; those that give it use once, few, many or a size class.

CDR3 protein	clone size	V gene	J gene
CSADRAYEQYF	NA	TRBV20-1	TRBJ2-7
CASSAGTGGSGNTIYF	NA	TRBV9	TRBJ1-3
CASSGPPDCSSYEQYF	NA	TRBV12-1	TRBJ2-7
CASSEETGSNQPQHF	once	TRBV2	TRBJ1-5
CASSIKGGEMRGYTF	NA	TRBV19	TRBJ1-2
CASSPLFSYEQYF	NA	TRBV7-8	TRBJ2-7
CASSQEVLTDMNTEAFF	large	TRBV4-2	TRBJ1-1
CASSLTGGTYEQYF	NA	TRBV6-1	TRBJ2-7
CASSVGVAAETQYF	NA	TRBV9	TRBJ2-5
CASSYGALTNTEAFF	NA	TRBV6-6	TRBJ1-1
CAWSYEGPTEAFF	NA	TRBV30	TRBJ1-1
CASGTGLYEQYF	NA	TRBV12-5	TRBJ2-7
CASSWPAGSSGNTIYF	NA	TRBV5-6	TRBJ1-3
CASSYATQLQGLTF	NA	TRBV6-5	TRBJ2-6
CASSVEGAGTEAFF	NA	TRBV9	TRBJ1-1
CASSHTLAGFTDTQYF	NA	TRBV5-4	TRBJ2-3
CASSFGGGRQPQHF	NA	TRBV5-6	TRBJ1-5
CASSLLGGGYNEQFF	NA	TRBV5-4	TRBJ2-1
CASSDEASYGYTF	NA	TRBV18	TRBJ1-2
CASRRGQGVLYEQFF	NA	TRBV25-1	TRBJ2-1
CASSPGLLVPDTQYF	NA	TRBV7-6	TRBJ2-3
CALGQGTDTQYF	NA	TRBV30	TRBJ2-3